Following are 18 T cell receptor beta chains from one sample sequenced in a study of blood T cells in healthy people across ages. For the second PCR, which ran for about 6 to 11 cycles, a sample-barcoded 5' primer and a J-beta primer mix were used. TCRdb re-called the 5' RACE reads through MiXCR, storing one row per CDR3 protein. The sample has about 620,000 distinct CDR3 sequences; more than 45% are singletons. The sample consisted of blood. Source of these receptors: a woman aged 80 or over in good health.

This clonotype showed up just a few times. V usage is TRBV20-1 and J usage is TRBJ1-5, with TRBD1 matching over 9 bases. Germline CDR1 is DFQATT and CDR2 is SNEGSKA (reference sequence). This CDR3 is built from 15 residues. Trimming took 6 bases from V and 3 from J; bases not matched to a gene: 9. Written as DNA, the CDR3 is TGCAGTGCCCCTAAGACAGGGGGGATCAATCAGCCCCAGCATTTT. Translating gives CSAPKTGGINQPQHF.

The V gene is TRBV21-1, the J gene TRBJ2-5; the tabulated D call, TRBD2, remains unverified against the DNA. TRBV21-1 is listed as a pseudogene. The CDR3 is 16 residues long. This CDR3 reads CASAGGLRIQQETQYF. The DNA of the CDR3 is TGCGCCAGCGCAGGAGGATTAAGGATCCAGCAAGAGACCCAGTACTTC.

This clonotype was detected a few times. The rearrangement links TRBV6-6 to TRBJ1-6; D uncertain. Trimming cost V 4 bases and J 17 bases, with 15 bases left between them. This CDR3 contains 12 residues. In germline, CDR1 is MNHNY, CDR2 SVGAGI (reference sequence). CDR3 DNA sequence: TGTGCCAGCAGTTCGGTCGGACGTGGGTTCCACTTT. It specifies CASSSVGRGFHF.

This sequence joins TRBV12-3 or TRBV12-4 and TRBJ1-5; no clear D. Trimming shortened V by 4 bases and J by 0 bases, and 4 bases separated the two germline ends. The CDR3 has 13 amino acids. The CDR3 DNA follows: TGTGCCAGCAGTTCAGCTAGCAATCAGCCCCAGCATTTT. This codes for CASSSASNQPQHF.

Of note for this clonotype: Since a much larger clone is just one base distant, this may be a read error. J is TRBJ1-2 and V is TRBV5-1; D call uncertain. Germline loops: CDR1 SGHRS, CDR2 YFSETQ. The CDR3 loop spans 13 amino acids. This CDR3 reads CASSPRGQNGCTF. CDR3 nucleotides: TGCGCCAGCAGCCCTAGAGGCCAGAATGGCTGCACCTTC.

Many counts were recorded for this clonotype. This rearrangement joins TRBV2 to TRBJ2-5, with D tentatively TRBD1 (6 bases). Trimming took 6 bases from V and 4 from J, leaving 12 bases between them. Germline CDR1 and CDR2: SNHLY and FYNNEI. The CDR3 is 13 amino acids. CDR3 in amino acids: CASRPRGRETQYF. CDR3 nucleotides: TGTGCCAGCAGGCCCAGGGGACGAGAGACCCAGTACTTC.

The chain couples TRBV7-9 to TRBJ2-3; D is unresolved. CDR1 and CDR2 from the germline V gene are SEHNR and FQNEAQ (reference sequence). This CDR3 region has 14 residues. V was clipped by 3 bases and J by 2 bases, with 9 bases between them. The CDR3 region has the DNA TGTGCCAGCAGCTTTGCCTTTCACACAGATACGCAGTATTTT. Translating gives CASSFAFHTDTQYF.

This clonotype was found a few times. CDR3 protein: CASSYWGPRFDEQYF. DNA of the CDR3: TGTGCCAGCAGTTACTGGGGGCCTAGGTTCGACGAGCAGTACTTC. V gene TRBV6-5 combines with J gene TRBJ2-7; D might be TRBD1 (6 bases). There are 15 residues in the CDR3. V dropped 1 base and J dropped 5 bases, with 15 bases sitting between them. Germline V gene data show CDR1 as MNHEY and CDR2 as SVGAGI.

CDR3 nucleotide sequence: TGTGCCAGCAGCTTAACAAGTCGGGGGAACAAAGAGACCCAGTACTTC. This encodes CASSLTSRGNKETQYF. The rearrangement uses TRBV7-9 and TRBJ2-5; possible D gene TRBD2, 6 bases. V lost 2 bases to trimming and J lost 3 bases, with 16 bases between them. Germline V gene data show CDR1 as SEHNR and CDR2 as FQNEAQ (reference sequence). The CDR3 is 16 amino acids.

In this sample, this clonotype turned up many times. The chain employs TRBV6-6 and TRBJ1-3, with a tentative D call TRBD1 (6 bases). The germline CDR1 and CDR2 sequences are MNHNY and SVGAGI (reference sequence). The V end lost 0 bases, the J end lost 4 bases, and 10 bases lay between the germline ends. The CDR3 spans 15 residues. The CDR3 DNA reads TGTGCCAGCAGTTACTCCGGACAGCGCGGAAACACCATATATTTT. Translation gives CASSYSGQRGNTIYF.

V is TRBV12-3 or TRBV12-4 and J is TRBJ1-5; no reliable D call. This CDR3 has 14 residues. V was pared by 3 bases and J by 3 bases, with 9 bases between. The CDR3 reads CASSLAWNNQPQHF. The CDR3 nucleotides read TGTGCCAGCAGTTTGGCCTGGAACAATCAGCCCCAGCATTTT.

This clonotype appeared a few times. The chain recombines TRBV7-3 with TRBJ2-2; 7 positions match TRBD1. The germline V gene has CDR1 SGHTA and CDR2 FQGTGA. The CDR3 runs 16 residues. The V gene end was trimmed by 0 bases and the J gene end by 1 base; junction bases not matched to a gene: 2. The CDR3: CASSLTTGRNTGELFF. CDR3 DNA sequence: TGTGCCAGCAGCTTAACGACAGGGCGGAACACCGGGGAGCTGTTTTTT.

The chain's CDR3 is CSATPGTSFWADTQYF. In nucleotides, the CDR3 is TGCAGTGCGACACCCGGGACTAGCTTCTGGGCAGATACGCAGTATTTT. The chain has TRBV20-1 and TRBJ2-3; 9 bases line up with TRBD2. CDR1 DFQATT and CDR2 SNEGSKA come from the germline V gene (reference sequence). The length of the CDR3 is 16 residues. V was clipped by 6 bases and J by 4 bases; unmatched bases: 14.

This clonotype was seen ten or more times. The V gene is TRBV12-3 or TRBV12-4, the J gene TRBJ2-4, with no clear D. The CDR3 is 17 amino acids. V dropped 5 bases and J dropped 0 bases, with 17 bases sitting between them. CDR3 sequence (DNA): TGTGCCAGCAGTACCGCGACGGAACCAATAGCCAAAAACATTCAGTACTTC. It is translated as CASSTATEPIAKNIQYF.

This clonotype was seen a single time. The chain is built from TRBV7-6 and TRBJ2-3; the D is unclear. CDR3 length: 13 residues. Germline values: CDR1 SGHVS, CDR2 FNYEAQ. V gave up 0 bases and J gave up 6 bases, with 7 bases separating them. CDR3 nucleotides: TGTGCCAGCAGCTTAGCGAACTTCGATACGCAGTATTTT. Protein: CASSLANFDTQYF.

The chain employs TRBV5-1 and TRBJ1-2; 9 bases agree with TRBD1. Germline values: CDR1 SGHRS, CDR2 YFSETQ. The CDR3 spans 15 residues. V shed 4 bases, J shed 4 bases, and the junction held 8 bases outside the gene matches. CDR3 residues: CASSPNRGQGYGYTF. The CDR3 DNA sequence: TGCGCCAGCAGCCCCAACCGGGGACAGGGCTATGGCTACACCTTC.

This clonotype was seen a few times. This sequence joins TRBV21-1 and TRBJ2-1; the table's D gene call, TRBD2, was not cross checked with the DNA. TRBV21-1 is reported as a pseudogene. This CDR3 is 19 amino acids long. CDR3 DNA: TGTGCCAGCAGCAAACCAGAAGGAGCGGGGGGTCGCTCCTACAATGAGCAGTTCTTC. It specifies CASSKPEGAGGRSYNEQFF.

Worth noting for this clonotype: One base away lies a much larger clone, so this may be a sequencing read error. V and J are TRBV6-2 or TRBV6-3 and TRBJ2-6; no clear D. The CDR3 loop spans 14 amino acids. Trimming cost V 2 bases and J 4 bases, with 6 bases left between them. In germline, CDR1 is MNHEY, CDR2 SVGEGT. For the CDR3, the DNA is TGTGCCAGCAGTTACGAGACCGGGGCCAACGTCCTGACTTTC. Its protein is CASSYETGANVLTF.